Reported below is one T cell receptor (beta chain). Its target is not known. This record belongs to a study of neurological immune-mediated disorders. Study results and caveats: Expanded clones shared no identical CDR3 amino acid sequences across subjects, which suggested private TCR-beta repertoires in all groups. One related-CDR3 cluster, found by phylogenetic grouping, held repertoires of 18 of 34 multiple sclerosis patients and is a possible signature.

The germline CDR1 and CDR2 sequences are SNHLY and FYNNEI. With 1 base removed from V and 0 bases from J, the gap between germline ends came to 8 bases. The CDR3 sequence is 15 residues long. With 10-nucleotide random UMIs included, cDNA was synthesized by 5'RACE. Over 170 million TCR-beta sequences (from 15-18 subjects) were yielded by each sequencing run. TCRdb used MiXCR to reprocess the 5' RACE reads, holding one entry per CDR3 protein. The top ten clones hold approximately 6.6% of a sample with around 60,000 distinct CDR3 sequences, about 3.2% of them seen once. This TCR was recovered from a woman in her sixties with multiple sclerosis. Sequencing input: PBMCs. The genes are TRBV2 and TRBJ2-3; no reliable D call. CDR3 nucleotide sequence: TGTGCCAGCAGTGAAGACGAATCTAGCACAGATACGCAGTATTTT. Residues: CASSEDESSTDTQYF.